This record concerns one T cell receptor beta chain sequence. Its antigen is as yet unknown. This sample was included in a study of T-cell reconstitution after alpha-beta-depleted transplantation in children. Notes on the study in general: From surviving recipient T cells and thymic progenitors came the high day-60 TCRbeta diversity observed in some patients. The main origin of T-cell counts and diversity one year after transplant was newly produced T cells. The study reportedly traced alpha-beta T cells about two months after transplant to several hundred expanded graft clones.

Germline CDR1 and CDR2: SGHRS and YFSETQ. The CDR3 spans 14 residues. V shed 0 bases and J shed 3 bases, with 9 bases lying between them. The TCRbeta library was prepared with unique molecular identifiers. A single record per CDR3 protein comes from TCRdb applying MiXCR to the PCR reads. The table records hundreds of thousands of distinct CDR3 sequences, more than 20% of them present only once. Sequenced material: PBMCs, mostly from graft donor cells, taken 360 days after TCRalphabeta/CD19-depleted stem cell transplant. The V gene is TRBV5-1, the J gene TRBJ1-2; D is unclear. This clonotype was obtained from a female patient aged 2-10 years who had a stem cell transplant for congenital amegakaryocytic thrombocytopenia, so the T cells may come from the graft donor. CDR3 region: CASSLVRLDYGYTF. CDR3 nucleotides: TGCGCCAGCAGCTTGGTCAGGTTGGACTATGGCTACACCTTC.